This T cell receptor (beta chain) came from a study of blood T cells in healthy people across ages. Donors gave about 10 milliliters of peripheral blood apiece. For the second PCR, which ran for 7 to 11 cycles, a sample-barcoded 5' primer and a J-beta primer mix were used. TCRdb re-derived calls from the 5' RACE reads in MiXCR, one entry per CDR3 protein. The table records roughly 930,000 distinct CDR3 sequences, about 48% of them present only once. The CDR3 loop spans 15 amino acids. The V end was cut by 7 bases, the J end by 0 bases, with 16 bases between. Germline V CDR1 and CDR2: SQVTM, ANQGSEA. Material for sequencing was blood. The chain combines TRBV29-1 with TRBJ2-1; D possibly uses TRBD1 or TRBD2 (5 bases each). This TCR derives from a man aged 25 to 40 in good health. The CDR3 sequence: CSAGGTGSSYNEQFF. CDR3 nucleotides: TGCAGCGCTGGGGGTACGGGGAGCTCCTACAATGAGCAGTTCTTC.